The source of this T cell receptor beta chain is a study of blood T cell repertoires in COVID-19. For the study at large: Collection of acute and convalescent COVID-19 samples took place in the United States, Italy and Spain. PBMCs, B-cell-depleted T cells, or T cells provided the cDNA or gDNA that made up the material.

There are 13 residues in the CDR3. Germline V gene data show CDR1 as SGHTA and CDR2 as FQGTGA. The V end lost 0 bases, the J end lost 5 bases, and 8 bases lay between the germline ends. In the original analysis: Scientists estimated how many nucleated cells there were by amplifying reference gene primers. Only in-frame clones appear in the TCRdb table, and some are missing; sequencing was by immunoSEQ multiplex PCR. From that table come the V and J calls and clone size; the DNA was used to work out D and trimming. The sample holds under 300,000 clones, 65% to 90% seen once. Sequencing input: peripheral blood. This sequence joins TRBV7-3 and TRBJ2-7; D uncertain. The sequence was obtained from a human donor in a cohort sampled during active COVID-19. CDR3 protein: CASSLTVRDEQYF. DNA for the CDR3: TGTGCCAGCAGCTTAACGGTTCGAGACGAGCAGTACTTC.